Detailed here is one T cell receptor (beta chain). What it recognizes is unknown. This sample stems from a study of cytomegalovirus exposure and HLA in healthy donors. The CDR3 covers 15 residues. Germline V gene lookup returns CDR1 SGHDT and CDR2 YYEEEE. V lost 4 bases and J lost 4; bases outside the gene matches: 6. Researchers ran the PCR with 60 Vbeta and 13 Jbeta primers. Produced via immunoSEQ multiplex PCR; TCRdb's table is partial and in-frame only. Recorded here are fewer than 40,000 clones; the top ten clones represent 1.5% to 2%. Study-wide results and limits: The likely origin of a cluster of highly shared sequence variants was a sequencing artifact. Whilst most TCR sequences proved rare, a subset of public TCRs occurred across many donors. According to an earlier analysis, most TCR beta V segments yielded productive rearrangements about 87% or about 30% of the time. Later work associated roughly 15,000 TCR beta sequences with HLA alleles at 0.05 false discovery rate.

Sequencing was performed on PBMCs. This rearrangement joins TRBV5-6 to TRBJ2-2; TRBD1 matches at 8 bases. This receptor was identified in a woman aged 40 to 50 in good health and CMV-seropositive. The chain's CDR3 is CASSLTGAPTGELFF. CDR3 DNA sequence: TGTGCCAGCAGCCTGACAGGGGCCCCCACCGGGGAGCTGTTTTTT.